The sequence of this T cell receptor (beta chain) was determined in a study of blood T cell repertoires in COVID-19. The V end was cut by 0 bases, the J end by 8 bases, with 14 bases between. Germline loops: CDR1 SEHNR, CDR2 FQNEAQ (reference sequence). The CDR3 loop spans 15 amino acids. Cohort 3 donors were reported recovered after two negative PCRs, clearance, or symptom resolution. The repertoire was sequenced with immunoSEQ multiplex PCR; TCRdb's copy has only in-frame clones and lacks some. The sample comprises approximately 230,000 clones, around 84% of which are singletons, and 15% to 18% rests with the top ten.

Material for sequencing was PBMCs or T cells enriched from blood (not recorded which). V and J are TRBV7-9 and TRBJ2-1, with D perhaps TRBD2 (6 bases). This sequence was found in a man aged 18 to 29 who had recovered from COVID-19. CDR3 protein: CASSLAGGMMYEQFF. The CDR3 bases are TGTGCCAGCAGCTTAGCGGGGGGTATGATGTATGAGCAGTTCTTC. Full variable domain (missing parts from reference TRBV7-9 and TRBJ2-1): DTGVSQNPRHKITKRGQNVTFRCDPISEHNRLYWYRQTLGQGPEFLTYFQNEAQLEKSRLLSDRFSAERPKGSFSTLEIQRTEQGDSAMYLCASSLAGGMMYEQFFGPGTRLTVL.